This T cell receptor (beta chain) was identified during a study of blood T cell repertoires in COVID-19 (dated by TCRdb to the early 2020s). Some background on the complete study: The collaborator samples originated in the United States, Italy and Spain and spanned the acute and convalescent phases of COVID-19. The prospective study material was composed of cDNA or gDNA derived from T cells, B-cell-depleted T cells, or PBMCs. Deeply sampled blood TCRbeta repertoires from subjects exposed to, actively infected with, or recovered from COVID-19 were included in the dataset. The repertoires were released in a freely available public database intended as a resource for research on the immune response to SARS-CoV-2. The samples were drawn from two sources: the first 160 participants of the ongoing ImmuneRACE study, and approximately 1,300 subjects contributed by 6 global collaborators. A de-identified subject ID, COVID-19 status, age in years and sex were almost always included in the sample metadata. Where available, HLA class I and class II types were taken from metadata supplied by the sample provider and were not determined by assay-based typing.

Overall study outcomes, separate from this receptor: The quantity of clinical and demographic metadata differed by source and by participant and was supplied without curation.

TCRbeta CDR3 regions were amplified from genomic DNA using the immunoSEQ Assay, a bias-controlled multiplex PCR. As for the original processing: The number of nucleated cells in each sample was estimated by amplification of reference gene primers within the assay. To quantify the absolute abundance of each unique TCRbeta CDR3 rearrangement, sequence reads were collapsed and filtered. For each sample, productive Simpson clonality was calculated by taking the square root of Simpson's diversity index across productive rearrangements. TCRdb provides this immuneACCESS table in a form limited to in-frame rearrangements. Some clones are lacking; in checked studies, under half of them reflect an unresolved V gene, and why the rest are absent is not known. V and J calls and clone size come straight from that table; D and trimming were deduced from the DNA. The sample has a few hundred thousand clones on record, over 75% of them singletons. The top ten constitute less than 9.5% of the sample.

Samples from volunteer blood donors who had recovered from COVID-19 were contributed by a second Seattle source. Each collaborating institution followed its own protocols to collect whole blood in K2EDTA tubes. For TCRbeta analysis, collaborators shipped samples as frozen whole blood, isolated PBMCs, or DNA extracted from either of those sample types. This clone was detected a few times. No cognate antigen has been identified for it. Base qualities were left out, and no much larger clone turns up one base away. Including cysteine and phenylalanine, the CDR3 has 14 amino acids. The sequence is cut down to CDR3 DNA, 42 bases in frame from base 1. Compared with germline, V lacks 8 bases and J lacks 1 base; bases without a gene match: 5. CDR1 and CDR2 are drawn from the germline V gene: SGHTA, FQGNSA.

The sequence is built from TRBV7-2 and TRBJ1-1; TRBD1 fits 9 bases in the junction. The TCR originated in a woman aged 50 to 60 who had recovered from COVID-19. Sequencing was done on a sample of peripheral blood. The base sequence is TGTGCCAGCCTACCGGGACAGGGGAACACTGAAGCTTTCTTT. It specifies CASLPGQGNTEAFF.